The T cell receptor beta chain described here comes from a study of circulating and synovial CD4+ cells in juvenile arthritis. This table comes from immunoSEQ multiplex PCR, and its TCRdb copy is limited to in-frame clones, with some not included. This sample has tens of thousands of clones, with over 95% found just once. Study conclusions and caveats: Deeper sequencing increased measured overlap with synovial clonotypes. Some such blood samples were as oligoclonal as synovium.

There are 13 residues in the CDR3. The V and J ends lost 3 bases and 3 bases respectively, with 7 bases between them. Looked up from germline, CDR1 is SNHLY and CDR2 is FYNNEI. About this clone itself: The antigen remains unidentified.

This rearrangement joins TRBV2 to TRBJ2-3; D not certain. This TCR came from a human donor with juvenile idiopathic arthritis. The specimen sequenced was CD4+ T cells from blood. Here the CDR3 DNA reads TGTGCCAGCAGTGAGAGAGTAACAGATACGCAGTATTTT. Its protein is CASSERVTDTQYF.